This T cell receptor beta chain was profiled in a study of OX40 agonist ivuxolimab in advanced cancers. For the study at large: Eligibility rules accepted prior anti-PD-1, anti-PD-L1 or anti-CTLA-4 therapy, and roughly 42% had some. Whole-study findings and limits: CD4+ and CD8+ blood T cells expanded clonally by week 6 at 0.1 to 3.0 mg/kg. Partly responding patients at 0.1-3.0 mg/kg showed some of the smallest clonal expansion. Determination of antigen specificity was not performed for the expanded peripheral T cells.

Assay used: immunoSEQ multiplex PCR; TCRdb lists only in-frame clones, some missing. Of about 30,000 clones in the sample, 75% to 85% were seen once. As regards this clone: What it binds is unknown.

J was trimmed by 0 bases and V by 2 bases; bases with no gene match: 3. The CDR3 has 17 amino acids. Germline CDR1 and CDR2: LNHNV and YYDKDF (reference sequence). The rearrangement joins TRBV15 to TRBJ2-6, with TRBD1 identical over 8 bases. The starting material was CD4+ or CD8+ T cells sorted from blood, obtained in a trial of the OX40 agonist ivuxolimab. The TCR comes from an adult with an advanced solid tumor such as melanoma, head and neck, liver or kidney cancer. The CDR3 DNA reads TGTGCCACCAGCAGACAGGGGGCCCCCTCTGGGGCCAACGTCCTGACTTTC. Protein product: CATSRQGAPSGANVLTF.